This T cell receptor (beta chain) was retrieved from a study of blood T cell repertoires in COVID-19. Across the whole study: Some COVID-19 samples were acute and others convalescent; all came from the United States, Italy and Spain.

Source study methods: Estimates of nucleated cell counts were drawn from the amplification of reference gene primers. This table comes from immunoSEQ multiplex PCR, and its TCRdb copy is limited to in-frame clones, with some not included. The DNA was the basis for D and trimming; V, J and clone size are from that table. Among around 100,000 clones listed, around nine tenths were seen once. The V gene end was trimmed by 7 bases and the J gene end by 6 bases; junction bases not matched to a gene: 8. The CDR3 totals 16 residues. The V gene's germline CDR1 is MNHNY and CDR2 SVGAGI (reference sequence). The J gene is TRBJ2-1, the V gene TRBV6-6, with 14 nucleotides matching TRBD2. The origin of this receptor is a human donor in a cohort sampled during active COVID-19. Input material: peripheral blood. The CDR3 DNA reads TGTGCCAGCACGGGACTAGCGGGAGAACTAGGCAATGAGCAGTTCTTC. As protein: CASTGLAGELGNEQFF.